This is a list of T cell receptor beta chains from one sample in a study of cytomegalovirus exposure and HLA in healthy donors. Profiled with immunoSEQ multiplex PCR; TCRdb holds only in-frame clones, not every one. The data show 180,000 or so clones, about three quarters seen once. Sequencing was done on a sample of PBMCs. These receptors were obtained from a man aged 18 to 30 in good health and CMV-seronegative. Both conserved end residues are part of each CDR3. The order of the fields is clone size, J gene, D gene, V gene, CDR3 protein, CDR3 DNA. A D gene is named only where the DNA matches it firmly. For some rows the clone size is stated as once, few or many, or as a class when expanded; others skip it.

few,TRBJ1-6,TRBD1,TRBV7-9,CASSFTAGGSPLHF,TGTGCCAGCAGCTTTACCGCAGGGGGTTCACCCCTCCACTTT
NA,TRBJ1-6,NA,TRBV5-4,CASSYPGQLTSPLHF,TGTGCCAGCAGCTACCCCGGACAGCTCACTTCACCCCTCCACTTT
NA,TRBJ2-5,TRBD2,TRBV11-2,CASSPSWASGPVGTQYF,TGTGCCAGCAGCCCTTCCTGGGCTAGCGGACCGGTGGGGACCCAGTACTTC
NA,TRBJ2-2,TRBD2,TRBV5-4,CASSLDATSGRSGGELFF,TGTGCCAGCAGCTTGGATGCGACTAGCGGGAGGTCGGGCGGGGAGCTGTTTTTT
NA,TRBJ1-6,NA,TRBV19,CASSRSSYNSPLHF,TGTGCCAGTAGCCGGAGCTCCTATAATTCACCCCTCCACTTT
NA,TRBJ1-6,NA,TRBV9,CASSPEMGSGIPLHF,TGTGCCAGCAGCCCCGAGATGGGGAGTGGGATCCCCCTCCACTTT
NA,TRBJ2-7,TRBD2,TRBV5-6,CASSRGASGRNEQYF,TGTGCCAGCAGTCGGGGCGCTAGCGGGAGAAACGAGCAGTACTTC
NA,TRBJ2-4,TRBD1,TRBV7-8,CASSLFRDRLAKNIQYF,TGTGCCAGCAGCTTATTTCGGGACAGACTAGCCAAAAACATTCAGTACTTC
NA,TRBJ2-7,TRBD2,TRBV5-1,CASSLAARGALNLYEQYF,TGCGCCAGCAGCTTGGCCGCGCGGGGGGCCTTAAACCTCTACGAGCAGTACTTC
NA,TRBJ1-5,NA,TRBV7-9,CASSLAMADNQPQHF,TGTGCCAGCAGCTTAGCGATGGCAGACAATCAGCCCCAGCATTTT
NA,TRBJ1-1,NA,TRBV5-4,CASSLESGFPQEAFF,TGTGCCAGCAGCTTGGAGTCGGGGTTTCCACAGGAAGCTTTCTTT
NA,TRBJ2-1,TRBD2,TRBV10-3,CAINSGPYNEQFF,TGTGCCATCAATAGCGGGCCCTACAATGAGCAGTTCTTC